This TCR beta chain was recovered during a study of molecular identifiers for immune sequencing clone quantification. As for this clonotype: This sequence may be a read error, since a much larger clone differs from it by one base.

Previously published methods and listed TCR primers were used for the bulk TCR libraries. TCRdb re-called the PCR reads with MiXCR, one entry per CDR3 protein. The sample yields about 320,000 distinct CDR3 sequences, 20% to 25% seen once. CDR1 and CDR2 (germline): SGHVS, FQNEAQ. V was trimmed by 8 bases and J by 3 bases, leaving 13 bases between them. The CDR3 has 13 amino acids. This chain links TRBV7-8 with TRBJ1-2; D is possibly TRBD1 (6 bases). Sequenced material: naive CD8+ T cells from blood, with Jurkat cell RNA spiked in. As for subset: FACS-sorted CD8+CD4-CCR7+CD45RA+ naive T cells. The receptor's source is a human donor in good health. Some libraries in this study had Jurkat cell RNA spiked in. The DNA of the CDR3 is TGTGCCAGCGGGGGCAGGGGATACTATGGCTACACCTTC. It translates to CASGGRGYYGYTF.